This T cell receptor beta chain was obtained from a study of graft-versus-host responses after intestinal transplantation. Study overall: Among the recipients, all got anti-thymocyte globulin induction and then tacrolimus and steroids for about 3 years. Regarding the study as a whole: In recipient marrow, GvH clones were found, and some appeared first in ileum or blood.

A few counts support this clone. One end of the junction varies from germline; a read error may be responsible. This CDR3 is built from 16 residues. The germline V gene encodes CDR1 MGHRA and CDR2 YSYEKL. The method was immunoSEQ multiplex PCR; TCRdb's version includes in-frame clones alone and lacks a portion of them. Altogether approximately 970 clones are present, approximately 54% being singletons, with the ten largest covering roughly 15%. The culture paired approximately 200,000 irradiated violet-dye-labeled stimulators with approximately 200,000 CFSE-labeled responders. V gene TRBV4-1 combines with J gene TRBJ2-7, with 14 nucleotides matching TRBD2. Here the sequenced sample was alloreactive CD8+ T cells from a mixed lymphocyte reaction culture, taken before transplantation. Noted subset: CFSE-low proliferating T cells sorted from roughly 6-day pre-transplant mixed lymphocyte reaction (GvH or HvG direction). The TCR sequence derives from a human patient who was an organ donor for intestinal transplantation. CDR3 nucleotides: TGTGCCAGCAGCCAAACGGGACTAGCGGGAGCCCACGAGCAGTACTTC. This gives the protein CASSQTGLAGAHEQYF.